Each of the 27 T cell receptor beta chains below was sequenced from the same sample in a study of blood T cell repertoires in COVID-19. Using immunoSEQ multiplex PCR, the repertoire was profiled, and TCRdb retains in-frame clones only, with some absent. Of under 85,000 clones in the sample, 70% to 90% are singletons; the top ten hold roughly 12%. Source material: peripheral blood. These receptors were collected from an older man with active or convalescent COVID-19.

The V gene is TRBV24-1, the J gene TRBJ1-6, with D perhaps TRBD1 (5 bases). Looked up from germline, CDR1 is KGHDR and CDR2 is SFDVKD. V lost 7 bases to trimming and J lost 5 bases, with 8 bases between them. This CDR3 is 13 amino acids long. The CDR3 loop is CATRDTHNSPLHF. The DNA for the CDR3 is TGTGCCACCAGGGACACCCATAATTCACCCCTCCACTTT.

This chain connects TRBV9 to TRBJ2-3; D possibly corresponds to TRBD2 (5 bases). Trimming removed 5 bases from V and 5 bases from J, with 27 bases in between. The V gene's germline CDR1 is SGDLS and CDR2 YYNGEE. This CDR3 has 18 residues. The DNA for the CDR3 is TGTGCCAGCAGTTCCCTATTGGACCGGGGAAGGAGAGGAGATACGCAGTATTTT. This sequence encodes CASSSLLDRGRRGDTQYF.

The CDR3 DNA reads TGTGCCAGCAACAGACAGGGGAATAGCAATCAGCCCCAGCATTTT. This gives the protein CASNRQGNSNQPQHF. The chain joins TRBV6-5 to TRBJ1-5; 8 positions agree with TRBD1. Germline lookup yields CDR1 MNHEY and CDR2 SVGAGI. V lost 7 bases, J lost 0 bases, and 5 bases stayed unmatched. The CDR3 is 15 amino acids.

This sequence joins TRBV3-1 (or the pseudogene TRBV3-2) and TRBJ2-3, with D perhaps TRBD1 (6 bases). Germline V gene lookup returns CDR1 LGHDT and CDR2 YNNKEL (reference sequence). There are 15 residues in the CDR3. V was clipped by 1 base and J by 4 bases, with 12 bases between them. The CDR3 bases are TGTGCCAGCAGCCAAGGGGGCAGGGGCCCAGATACGCAGTATTTT. This codes for CASSQGGRGPDTQYF.

The V gene is TRBV27, the J gene TRBJ2-3, with 9 bases matching TRBD2. V shed 5 bases, J shed 2 bases, and the junction held 5 bases outside the gene matches. CDR3 length: 15 amino acids. Germline V lookup: CDR1 MNHEY, CDR2 SMNVEV (reference sequence). CDR3 protein: CASSVLAGNTDTQYF. CDR3 sequence (DNA): TGTGCCAGCAGTGTCCTAGCGGGGAACACAGATACGCAGTATTTT.

The V call is TRBV7-9, the J call TRBJ1-1; TRBD1 matches at 9 bases. V lost 2 bases, J lost 5 bases, and 9 bases stayed unmatched. The germline CDR1 and CDR2 sequences are SEHNR and FQNEAQ (reference sequence). CDR3 size: 16 residues. CDR3 sequence reads: CASSLLPGQGGTEAFF. As DNA, the CDR3 is TGTGCCAGCAGCTTACTGCCGGGACAGGGAGGGACTGAAGCTTTCTTT. The whole variable domain, remainder taken from reference TRBV7-9 and TRBJ1-1, is DTGVSQNPRHKITKRGQNVTFRCDPISEHNRLYWYRQTLGQGPEFLTYFQNEAQLEKSRLLSDRFSAERPKGSFSTLEIQRTEQGDSAMYLCASSLLPGQGGTEAFFGQGTRLTVV.

V is TRBV5-1 and J is TRBJ2-1; 7 bases are a match to TRBD2. Germline trimming cut 6 bases from V and 3 bases from J; bases unmatched to any gene: 6. CDR1 is SGHRS, CDR2 YFSETQ, per germline. CDR3 size: 14 residues. CDR3 loop: CASTRLAVYNEQFF. The CDR3 coding sequence is TGCGCCAGCACGCGTCTAGCGGTCTACAATGAGCAGTTCTTC. Using reference TRBV5-1 and TRBJ2-1 for the parts outside the CDR3, the full variable domain is KAGVTQTPRYLIKTRGQQVTLSCSPISGHRSVSWYQQTPGQGLQFLFEYFSETQRNKGNFPGRFSGRQFSNSRSEMNVSTLELGDSALYLCASTRLAVYNEQFFGPGTRLTVL.

In its sample, this clone was seen a few times. The rearrangement uses TRBV6-5 and TRBJ2-3; 8 bases map to TRBD1. Germline CDR1 and CDR2: MNHEY and SVGAGI. The CDR3 runs 15 residues. The ends lost 7 bases at V and 2 bases at J; junction bases unmatched: 8. CDR3 DNA: TGTGCCAGCAACGAACGACAGGGGCTCACAGATACGCAGTATTTT. Protein: CASNERQGLTDTQYF.

J is TRBJ1-2 and V is TRBV10-3; 9 bases agree with TRBD1. The J segment lost 3 bases and the V segment lost 8 bases, leaving 7 bases of the junction unmatched. CDR3 length: 14 amino acids. Germline assignment: CDR1 ENHRY and CDR2 SYGVKD. In nucleotides, the CDR3 is TGTGCCATCGCCGGGACAGGGTATGACTATGGCTACACCTTC. This sequence encodes CAIAGTGYDYGYTF.

The genes are TRBV19 and TRBJ2-5; the D gene is possibly TRBD1 (6 bases). The V gene's germline CDR1 is LNHDA and CDR2 SQIVND (reference sequence). Trimming took off 2 bases at V and 4 bases at J, with 8 bases between the two ends. The CDR3 covers 13 residues. Written as DNA, the CDR3 is TGTGCCAGTAGTATATCCAGGGGAGAGACCCAGTACTTC. Protein product: CASSISRGETQYF.

The chain uses TRBV6-6 and TRBJ1-4; D is ambiguous. V was trimmed by 6 bases and J by 4 bases, leaving 6 bases between them. This CDR3 contains 12 residues. Germline V gene data show CDR1 as MNHNY and CDR2 as SVGAGI (reference sequence). CDR3 region: CASSSLNEKLFF. Written as DNA, the CDR3 is TGTGCCAGCAGCTCACTTAATGAAAAACTGTTTTTT.

The V call is TRBV4-1, the J call TRBJ2-7, with 8 bases lining up with TRBD1. The CDR3 totals 15 residues. Germline V gives CDR1 MGHRA, CDR2 YSYEKL. V shed 0 bases, J shed 7 bases, and the junction held 8 bases outside the gene matches. Here the CDR3 DNA reads TGCGCCAGCAGCCAAGATACCCAGGGGGCGCGAGAGCAGTACTTC. Protein product: CASSQDTQGAREQYF.

The chain employs TRBV10-3 and TRBJ2-7; 7 bases agree with TRBD1. The junction had 5 bases not matched to a gene; V was cut back by 8 bases and J by 1 base. Germline V gene data show CDR1 as ENHRY and CDR2 as SYGVKD. CDR3 size: 13 residues. The CDR3: CAIARQGSYEQYF. As DNA, the CDR3 is TGTGCCATCGCCCGACAGGGTTCCTACGAGCAGTACTTC.

The V call is TRBV10-3, the J call TRBJ2-1, with 14 bases fitting TRBD2. The CDR3 sequence is 18 residues long. The V gene's germline CDR1 is ENHRY and CDR2 SYGVKD. The V gene end was trimmed by 8 bases and the J gene end by 0 bases; junction bases not matched to a gene: 9. The CDR3: CAIGGLAGGRSSYNEQFF. Here the CDR3 DNA reads TGTGCCATCGGAGGACTAGCGGGGGGTCGGAGCTCCTACAATGAGCAGTTCTTC.

This clone was recorded once. The genes are TRBV30 and TRBJ2-5, with 7 positions matching TRBD1. Germline V gives CDR1 GTSNPN, CDR2 SVGIG (reference sequence). V shed 2 bases, J shed 1 base, and the junction held 7 bases outside the gene matches. The CDR3 extends over 15 amino acids. The CDR3 DNA sequence: TGTGCCTGGAGTTGGACAGGAGCCATCCAAGAGACCCAGTACTTC. Its protein product is CAWSWTGAIQETQYF.

The rearrangement uses TRBV12-3 or TRBV12-4 and TRBJ1-5; TRBD1 aligns across 8 bases. Losses at the gene ends were 6 bases for V and 5 bases for J; bases not matched to a gene: 3. The CDR3 is 13 residues long. The CDR3 bases are TGTGCCAGCAGCCGACAGGGGCATCAGCCCCAGCATTTT. Its translation: CASSRQGHQPQHF.

The V gene is TRBV5-1, the J gene TRBJ2-7, with D perhaps TRBD1 (6 bases). The germline gives CDR1 SGHRS, CDR2 YFSETQ. The CDR3 consists of 15 residues. Deletions cut 2 bases from V and 8 bases from J, with 20 bases between. The CDR3 nucleotides read TGCGCCAGCAGCTTATTCGTGGGGGCCGGATACAAGCAGTACTTC. Translated: CASSLFVGAGYKQYF.

The genes are TRBV7-8 and TRBJ1-1, with 8 nucleotides matching TRBD1. In germline, CDR1 is SGHVS, CDR2 FQNEAQ. The CDR3 length is 16 residues. J was trimmed by 8 bases and V by 2 bases; bases with no gene match: 13. CDR3: CASSLWIGTGTSEAFF. DNA for the CDR3: TGTGCCAGCAGCTTATGGATCGGGACAGGTACCTCGGAAGCTTTCTTT.

The chain combines TRBV2 with TRBJ2-7; 12 bases match TRBD2. V gave up 6 bases and J gave up 6 bases; unmatched junction bases: 9. The CDR3 totals 15 residues. Looked up from germline, CDR1 is SNHLY and CDR2 is FYNNEI. CDR3 nucleotide sequence: TGTGCCAGCAGAGGTATAGGACTAGCGGGATCCGAGCAGTACTTC. Its translation: CASRGIGLAGSEQYF.

The chain uses TRBV6-5 and TRBJ2-1; weak D call: TRBD2 (5 bases). V lost 8 bases and J lost 6, with 17 bases in between. The CDR3 sequence is 14 residues long. CDR1 is MNHEY and CDR2 is SVGAGI in the germline V gene. The CDR3 DNA follows: TGTGCCAGCGTTGGACCTACCAGCGGCAATGAGCAGTTCTTC. Residues: CASVGPTSGNEQFF.

The chain joins TRBV5-6 to TRBJ1-2; 8 nucleotides match TRBD1. Trimming at V came to 4 bases and at J to 8 bases, leaving 7 bases not matched to a gene. This CDR3 comprises 13 residues. The V gene's germline CDR1 is SGHDT and CDR2 YYEEEE. CDR3 sequence reads: CASSLGQGGGYTF. In DNA form, the CDR3 reads TGTGCCAGCAGCCTTGGACAGGGAGGCGGCTACACCTTC.

The chain joins TRBV4-3 to TRBJ2-5; tentatively, D is TRBD1 (6 bases). The CDR3 covers 15 residues. Per germline, CDR1 LGHNA and CDR2 YSLEER. V was shortened by 3 bases and J by 4 bases, with 15 bases between the two germline ends. CDR3 protein: CASSHVGAGRETQYF. Here the CDR3 DNA reads TGCGCCAGCAGCCACGTGGGGGCAGGGAGAGAGACCCAGTACTTC.

This chain connects TRBV7-9 to TRBJ1-1; D unclear. Germline loops: CDR1 SEHNR, CDR2 FQNEAQ (reference sequence). V was trimmed by 4 bases and J by 5 bases, leaving 5 bases between them. The CDR3 extends over 11 amino acids. For the CDR3, the DNA is TGTGCCAGCAGCTCCTATACTGAAGCTTTCTTT. Protein sequence: CASSSYTEAFF. The full variable domain, rest sourced from reference TRBV7-9 and TRBJ1-1, is DTGVSQNPRHKITKRGQNVTFRCDPISEHNRLYWYRQTLGQGPEFLTYFQNEAQLEKSRLLSDRFSAERPKGSFSTLEIQRTEQGDSAMYLCASSSYTEAFFGQGTRLTVV.

The genes are TRBV24-1 and TRBJ1-2; D gene uncertain. Deletions cut 5 bases from V and 1 base from J, with 7 bases between. CDR1 KGHDR and CDR2 SFDVKD come from the germline V gene. The CDR3 length is 13 residues. The CDR3 reads CATSVGSNYGYTF. The CDR3, as DNA: TGTGCCACCAGTGTGGGCAGTAACTATGGCTACACCTTC.

The CDR3 DNA follows: TGTGCCTGGACACTGCCGGACAGGTGGGGCTACACCTTC. The encoded protein is CAWTLPDRWGYTF. The chain uses TRBV30 and TRBJ1-2; 7 nucleotides align to TRBD1. V lost 4 bases to trimming and J lost 8 bases; unmatched junction nucleotides: 10. CDR1 and CDR2 (germline): GTSNPN, SVGIG (reference sequence). CDR3 length: 13 amino acids.

The chain couples TRBV19 to TRBJ1-4; no firm D call. This CDR3 contains 17 residues. The germline V gene encodes CDR1 LNHDA and CDR2 SQIVND (reference sequence). The ends were cut back, 2 bases at V and 5 bases at J, with 18 bases in the middle. The CDR3 here is CASSIFGSPTLNEKLFF. DNA of the CDR3: TGTGCCAGTAGTATATTTGGGAGTCCGACACTAAATGAAAAACTGTTTTTT.

This chain connects TRBV6-2 or TRBV6-3 to TRBJ2-7; the D gene is possibly TRBD2 (6 bases). CDR3 length: 16 amino acids. The V and J ends lost 0 bases and 2 bases respectively, with 14 bases between them. The V gene's germline CDR1 is MNHEY and CDR2 SVGEGT. CDR3 DNA sequence: TGTGCCAGCAGTTACTCAGGGAGGACGGACGCCTACGAGCAGTACTTC. Protein: CASSYSGRTDAYEQYF.